The TCR beta chain under discussion was sequenced for a study of cytomegalovirus exposure and HLA in healthy donors (TCRdb year 2017). Describing the broader study: In an earlier analysis of several hundred of the donors, roughly 300 Gb of sequence data and 95 million to 130 million unique TCR beta sequences from roughly 180 million T cells were reported. About 300 gigabases of sequencing data and around 85 million unique TCR sequences made up an early release that covered around 640 HLA-typed donors. Of the roughly 400 genotyped donors, approximately 82% fell in the genetic ancestry cluster associated with self-reported Caucasian donors. The aim of the study was to test whether cataloging public T cell receptors could identify signatures of past pathogen exposure. The study used immunosequencing to profile the T cell repertoires of approximately 690 subjects and linked those repertoires to cytomegalovirus serostatus. Besides the first cohort of around 670 subjects, a separate validation cohort made up of over 95 different subjects was used. The study combined high-throughput TCR immunosequencing, statistical association of individual TCRs with disease status, and machine learning to predict cytomegalovirus infection status. A later analysis re-examined previously published TCR beta repertoires from more than 600 donors and added high-resolution HLA genotyping to investigate patterns of TCR occurrence. The later analysis used no new phenotypic data to find candidate immune exposures, relying instead on TCR beta sequences and their occurrence across donors. To decide whether each TCR beta V gene segment behaved as functional or pseudogenic, an earlier analysis of fewer than 750 of the donors relied on high-throughput TCR beta sequencing. Donor age, sex, ethnicity and CMV serostatus were compiled alongside the repertoire data. Genome-wide SNP genotypes for about 65% of the roughly 700 donors were used in a later genetic analysis, which treated that subset as a discovery cohort. Every repertoire in the discovery cohort had been generated on one and the same sequencing platform. Both class I and class II loci were covered by HLA typing, at four-digit resolution. Typing coverage differed by locus: A, B, C, DRB1 and DQB1 were typed in about 629-630 donors, DQA1 in about 560, DPA1 in over 600, and DPB1 in 472. Roughly 5 DR-DQ haplotypes were handled as single units for association and clustering, since linkage in the cohort was strong. Among 300 to 500 genotyped donors of the cohort, an average of roughly 230,000 unique TCR beta nucleotide sequences was sequenced per donor, of which approximately 18% were non-productive. Summary of the overall study and its limitations: When HLA alleles, especially DR and DQ, strongly co-occurred, TCR associations were difficult to assign to individual alleles. Most TCR sequences were observed very rarely across donors, whereas some public TCRs were present in many individuals. The classifier was reported to diagnose cytomegalovirus status with high specificity and sensitivity in both the original cohort and the validation cohort. Correlated functional status among segregating V segments might reflect linkage disequilibrium, but an unknown experimental factor could not be ruled out. In a later genetic analysis, fewer N-insertions in productive TCRs were reported among donors in an Asian-associated ancestry cluster than the roughly 640-donor mean. In vitro tests confirmed that a few of the cytomegalovirus-associated TCR beta chains recognize cytomegalovirus antigens. Because counts were too low, about 18 rarely observed V segments, including chromosome 9 orphons, were excluded from the earlier analysis of several hundred of the donors. According to the authors, the approach could potentially be generalized to other disease states and immunological phenotypes. Most CMV-associated TCR beta chains appeared to be HLA-restricted in a later analysis, and the HLA associations seemed to be driven largely by CMV exposure. Because HLA typing was missing for some donors at each locus, association tests included only the typed subset. This cohort had only TCR beta chains sequenced, and the lack of alpha or paired-chain data limited which features could be detected. Sequencing depth was assumed to be roughly uniform across donors in the presence/absence analyses, though that assumption may not hold. A further reported finding was that TCR beta sequences accurately predicted the HLA-A and HLA-B alleles for most subjects in the first cohort. According to a later analysis, TCR association rates differed among HLA loci, with DRB1 alleles showing the most associated TCRs and HLA-C alleles showing the fewest. The study listed 150 to 200 TCR beta chains as associated with cytomegalovirus. CMV serostatus was the only immune exposure information available for the cohort. Broadly in line with IMGT annotations, most TCR beta V segments showed up in productive rearrangements about 90% or about 30% of the time in an earlier analysis of 587 of the donors. A later genetic analysis associated a missense DCLRE1C variant with V-gene and J-gene trimming of TCR beta chains, and an independent cohort replicated the association. Some IMGT-functional V segments, including TRBV6-2 and TRBV6-3, could not be told apart with the 87-base-pair reads, so those segments were excluded. In a later analysis, 15,000 to 20,000 TCR beta sequences were associated with specific HLA alleles at a false discovery rate of 0.05. A later analysis found that HLA-associated TCR beta chains were more clonally expanded and had lower generation probabilities than equally common non-associated chains. A later analysis reported that several top co-occurrence clusters appeared linked to parvovirus B19, influenza, CMV and Epstein-Barr virus. A cluster of highly shared sequence variants was judged likely to be a technical artifact of the sequencing pipeline.

The cohort was made up of approximately 700 healthy bone marrow donors. All cohort members were sampled while nominally healthy, although unrecorded immune exposures were likely present. The donor tested CMV seropositive and was one of the 289 seropositive cohort members. A peripheral blood sample was collected from each donor, and TCR beta sequencing was performed on peripheral blood mononuclear cells. Genomic DNA extraction from the blood cell samples was performed with the Qiagen DNeasy Blood Extraction Kit. Receptor libraries were prepared by the immunoSEQ multiplex PCR assay. For the multiplex PCR, a mixture combining 60 forward primers for TCR Vbeta segments and 13 reverse primers for TCR Jbeta segments was used. A multiplex PCR assay on genomic DNA amplified the CDR3 region of rearranged TCR beta genes. The amplified TCR beta libraries were sequenced on the Illumina HiSeq System as 87-base-pair reads. In the authors' own workflow: A later analysis tallied some 79 million unique TCR beta chains across the approximately 670 repertoires, and around 10 million of those chains were shared by two or more donors. A nearest-neighbor algorithm error-corrected the raw reads and collapsed the reads into unique sequences, merging closely related sequences to remove PCR and sequencing errors. To assign V, D and J gene segments, CDR3 sequences were aligned to IMGT reference sequences. For a sequence to be retained, a match of at least six nucleotides to both a V gene segment and a J gene segment was required. Rearrangements were called productive when the CDR3 lacked stop codons and stayed in frame with V and J; all others were non-productive. CDR3 was defined by IMGT convention, running from the second conserved V-encoded cysteine to the conserved J-encoded phenylalanine. In an earlier analysis of approximately 590 of the donors, sequences lacking an unambiguous match to a single V gene segment were excluded. In an earlier analysis of several hundred of the donors, V segments were called functional above 56.7% productive rearrangements and were called segregating when the between-donor standard deviation exceeded 5%. A statistical classification framework was developed to diagnose cytomegalovirus status using the catalog of TCR beta chain sequences. In a later analysis, V and J genes were assigned by comparing TCR nucleotide sequences against IMGT/GENE-DB human TR gene sequences. The TCRdist pipeline was used in a later analysis to assign CDR3 sequences and most-parsimonious VDJ recombination scenarios. In a later analysis, each TCR beta chain was defined by its CDR3 amino acid sequence together with its V-gene family, and reads lacking a unique V-gene family were excluded. A later analysis removed several hundred highly shared, low-generation-probability nucleotide sequences to deal with suspected cross-contamination and a sequencing artifact. In a later analysis, a clonal expansion index was calculated for each public chain from normalized within-repertoire ranks of inferred template counts. A later analysis computed generation probabilities with a VDJ recombination model fitted to out-of-frame rearrangements, and checked the results against IGoR. In a later analysis, hypergeometric tests were used to score TCR-TCR, TCR-HLA and TCR-CMV co-occurrence, with a repertoire-size bias correction applied to TCR pairs. To estimate false discovery rates, a later analysis permuted the HLA or CMV assignments 20 times. In a later analysis, co-occurring TCRs were grouped using DBSCAN, and TCRdist sequence similarity was added for clustering within HLA-allele-positive subsets. Co-occurrence clustering excluded repertoires with fewer than 30,000 or more than 120,000 public chains, plus five with anomalous nucleotide sharing. TCRdb took this table from immuneACCESS and kept in-frame rearrangements with V and J called. Such tables lack part of the clones; where checked against another copy, unresolved V genes explain under half of the gap, and the rest is unexplained. The V and J calls and clone size were taken over from that table, and D and trimming were inferred from the DNA. The sample table holds about 120,000 clones, of which 70% to 80% were seen once. Jointly, the top ten make up approximately 12% of the sample.

With regard to this clone: No cognate antigen has been identified for it. It has no much larger one-base neighbor in the sample; base qualities were not kept.

CDR1 and CDR2, per the germline V gene (reference sequence), are SEHNR and FQNEAQ. The CDR3 starts with the cysteine, ends with the phenylalanine, and has 13 residues. Just CDR3 DNA is preserved here, 39 bases in frame from base 1. Trimming leaves V shorter by 3 bases and J shorter by 7 bases, with the junction holding 5 bases beyond the gene matches. This sequence originates from a woman in her thirties or forties in good health and CMV-seropositive. The chain joins TRBV7-9 to TRBJ2-7, with 8 bases in between that match TRBD1. Sequenced: PBMCs. The CDR3 protein: CASSFDRGGEQYF. Here is the DNA: TGTGCCAGCAGCTTCGACAGGGGTGGTGAGCAGTACTTC.